This is a list of T cell receptor beta chains from one sample in a study of tumor-infiltrating lymphocytes in primary liver carcinoma. TCRdb reanalysed the multiplex PCR reads using MiXCR and keeps one entry per CDR3 protein. The data hold approximately 210,000 distinct CDR3 sequences, with roughly two thirds observed a single time. The sequenced sample consisted of peripheral blood. The receptors originated from a woman in her sixties or seventies with primary liver carcinoma and hepatitis B virus infection. Both conserved end residues are trimmed from each CDR3.

v_call cdr3_aa
TRBV7-9 ASSLSRLNTEAF
TRBV11-1 ASSLDRKEQC
TRBV13 ASSLGGATPPGGYT
TRBV4-1 ASSRLAGDDRPQQTQY
TRBV5-6 ASSFTNVEQY
TRBV12-5 ASGDNAAGDTIY
TRBV4-1 ASRKREYNTDTQY
TRBV10-2 ASGEGKREGLLESYKQY
TRBV28 ASSLSAGRKLNTEAF
TRBV6-1 ASSDGGAWGNTEAF
TRBV7-9 ASSLDGGELF
TRBV5-6 ASSLLGRGTDTQY